The clone carrying this T cell receptor (beta chain) has a single count. Some clones are missing from TCRdb's copy, which holds only in-frame ones; the method was immunoSEQ multiplex PCR. The sample lists 40,000 to 55,000 clones, about 80% occurring once. The data stem from a study of blood T cell repertoires in COVID-19. Deletions cut 4 bases from V and 1 base from J, with 10 bases between. CDR3 length equals 13 residues. Germline-derived CDR1 and CDR2 are GTSNPN and SVGIG (reference sequence). Sequenced material: peripheral blood. This sequence joins TRBV30 and TRBJ1-1; no clear D. This sequence originates from a man in his sixties or seventies with acute or convalescent COVID-19. In DNA form, the CDR3 reads TGTGCCTGGATCGGGGTCCCGAACACTGAAGCTTTCTTT. This translates into CAWIGVPNTEAFF.